The clone carrying this T cell receptor (beta chain) was observed a handful of times. The antigen is unknown. This sample's time point: newly diagnosed GD, antithyroid drugs for less than 3 months. PBMCs provided the RNA from which the TCR library was made. The germline gives CDR1 SGHDT, CDR2 YYEEEE. CDR3 length: 15 amino acids. Germline trimming cut 3 bases from V and 3 bases from J; bases unmatched to any gene: 8. Combining iRepertoire HTBI primers with Arm-PCR of CDR3 regions, the authors built TCR beta libraries. TCRdb re-called the multiplex PCR reads with MiXCR, one entry per CDR3 protein. The data show about 440,000 distinct CDR3 sequences, with 14% to 15% seen just once and approximately 15% held by the top ten. This specimen comes from a study of regulatory T cells in long-lasting Graves disease. Findings and caveats of the study: Persistent Graves' patients showed less TCR diversity than newly diagnosed patients showed.

This same sample was also part of a study on T cells in Graves' hyperthyroidism and ophthalmopathy. That report notes: Primed by the HTBI set, a first-round RT-PCR was run on the TCR CDR3.

The J gene is TRBJ2-7, the V gene TRBV5-6; 8 positions agree with TRBD1. The material sequenced was peripheral blood mononuclear cells (PBMCs), taken at new diagnosis, from a patient treated with antithyroid drugs. The TCR was taken from a woman aged 25 to 45 with Graves disease. The CDR3 bases are TGTGCCAGCAGCTCCGGGACAGGTAGTCTCTACGAGCAGTACTTC. It is translated as CASSSGTGSLYEQYF.